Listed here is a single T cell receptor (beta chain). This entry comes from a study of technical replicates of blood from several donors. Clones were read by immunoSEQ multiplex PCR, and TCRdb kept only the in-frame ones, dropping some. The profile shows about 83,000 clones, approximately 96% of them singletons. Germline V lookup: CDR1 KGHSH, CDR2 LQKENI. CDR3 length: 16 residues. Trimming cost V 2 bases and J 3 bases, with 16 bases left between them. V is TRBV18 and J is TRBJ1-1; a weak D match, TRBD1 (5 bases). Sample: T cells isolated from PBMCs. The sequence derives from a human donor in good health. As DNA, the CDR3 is TGTGCCAGCTCACCAGGGGACTGGGAGGCGGACACTGAAGCTTTCTTT. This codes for CASSPGDWEADTEAFF.